Here is one T cell receptor beta chain with its context. This record belongs to a study of CD8+ T cells in alopecia areata. This CDR3 has 12 residues. Germline V gives CDR1 GTSNPN, CDR2 SVGIG (reference sequence). V lost 2 bases to trimming and J lost 8 bases, with 11 bases between them. Extracted RNA was reverse transcribed, and the resulting cDNA served as sequencing template. Repertoires were generated with immunoSEQ multiplex PCR, while TCRdb's copy carries only in-frame clones and drops some. Of about 250,000 clones in the sample, less than 80% are singletons; the top ten hold around 1.2%. The gene calls are TRBV30 and TRBJ2-3, with unresolved D. The material was CD4+ T cells sorted from blood, obtained at week 0. The TCR sequence derives from a human donor with alopecia areata. CDR3 DNA sequence: TGTGCCTGGAGTCGCCAGGACCCTACGCAGTATTTT. Its protein is CAWSRQDPTQYF.